These 30 T cell receptor beta chains share one sample of origin, sequenced in a study of T-cell memory formation after mild COVID-19. TCRdb ran MiXCR on the 5' RACE reads and lists one entry per CDR3 protein. The sample yields about 170,000 distinct CDR3 sequences, 10% to 15% seen once. Sequencing was carried out using PBMCs or a T cell subset sorted from them (not recorded which). These receptors all come from a young man who had mild COVID-19 (a few samples of this study predate the infection). Cell type and time point are not known.

There are a few counts of this clonotype. The chain is built from TRBV28 and TRBJ2-6, with D possibly TRBD1 on 6 matching bases. The CDR3 totals 18 residues. The V and J ends lost 7 bases and 0 bases respectively, with 19 bases between them. Germline lookup yields CDR1 MDHEN and CDR2 SYDVKM. The CDR3 reads CASKDPGHDLSGANVLTF. CDR3 nucleotides: TGTGCCAGCAAGGATCCGGGACATGACCTCTCTGGGGCCAACGTCCTGACTTTC.

V gene TRBV20-1 combines with J gene TRBJ1-1, with 8 bases matching TRBD1. Germline CDR1 is DFQATT and CDR2 is SNEGSKA (reference sequence). V trimming: 5 bases; J trimming: 1 base; junction bases outside the gene matches: 3. This CDR3 region has 13 residues. The CDR3: CSASGQGNTEAFF. The CDR3 nucleotides are TGCAGTGCTTCAGGACAGGGGAACACTGAAGCTTTCTTT.

This clonotype occurred many times. The chain carries TRBV20-1 and TRBJ1-5; maybe TRBD1 (5 bases). Germline V CDR1 and CDR2: DFQATT, SNEGSKA (reference sequence). V was shortened by 3 bases and J by 4 bases, with 10 bases between the two germline ends. This CDR3 has 13 amino acids. CDR3 amino acids: CSASGGVNQPQHF. The CDR3 DNA sequence: TGCAGTGCTAGTGGGGGAGTGAATCAGCCCCAGCATTTT.

Many counts were recorded for this clonotype. The chain employs TRBV4-2 and TRBJ1-3; no clear D gene. The CDR3 spans 17 residues. In germline, CDR1 is LGHNA, CDR2 YNFKEQ. Trimming took 5 bases from V and 0 from J, leaving 17 bases between them. The CDR3 DNA reads as TGTGCCAGCAGCGCCCGACGCTGGAATAACTCTGGAAACACCATATATTTT. It specifies CASSARRWNNSGNTIYF.

The V call is TRBV20-1, the J call TRBJ1-3; D is uncertain. V was clipped by 0 bases and J by 4 bases, with 10 bases between them. There are 14 residues in the CDR3. The germline V gene has CDR1 DFQATT and CDR2 SNEGSKA (reference sequence). The CDR3 DNA sequence: TGCAGTGCTAGAGATCAAACGGGGGGAAACACCATATATTTT. It translates to CSARDQTGGNTIYF.

The chain joins TRBV20-1 to TRBJ1-4; D possibly corresponds to TRBD1 (5 bases). V was shortened by 1 base and J by 1 base, with 10 bases between the two germline ends. The CDR3 totals 15 residues. Germline values: CDR1 DFQATT, CDR2 SNEGSKA (reference sequence). DNA for the CDR3: TGCAGTGCTAGAGTAATGGGGGGAACTAATGAAAAACTGTTTTTT. Its translation is CSARVMGGTNEKLFF.

Only a few counts were recorded for this clonotype. The V call is TRBV19, the J call TRBJ2-1, with 11 bases identical to TRBD2. Germline V gene lookup returns CDR1 LNHDA and CDR2 SQIVND (reference sequence). V lost 7 bases, J lost 2 bases, and 7 bases stayed unmatched. CDR3 size: 16 residues. The CDR3 nucleotides read TGTGCCAGTAAGAGGCTAGCGGGGGGAACCTACAATGAGCAGTTCTTC. As protein: CASKRLAGGTYNEQFF.

A remark on this clonotype: The germline gene is not matched at one end of the junction; a read error may be the cause. The CDR3: CASSRSGVSGANVMTF. For the CDR3, the DNA is TGTGCCAGTAGTCGGTCCGGGGTCTCTGGGGCCAACGTCATGACTTTC. The chain employs TRBV19 and TRBJ2-6, with D perhaps given as TRBD1 or TRBD2 (5 bases each). This CDR3 has 16 amino acids. Germline CDR1 is LNHDA and CDR2 is SQIVND (reference sequence). Looking up the rest from reference TRBV19 and TRBJ2-6 gives the full variable domain: DGGITQSPKYLFRKEGQNVTLSCEQNLNHDAMYWYRQDPGQGLRLIYYSQIVNDFQKGDIAEGYSVSREKKESFPLTVTSAQKNPTAFYLCASSRSGVSGANVMTFGAGSRLTVL.

The rearrangement joins TRBV4-1 to TRBJ1-2; 8 bases map to TRBD1. The length of the CDR3 is 16 residues. Germline loops: CDR1 MGHRA, CDR2 YSYEKL. Germline trimming cut 3 bases from V and 2 bases from J; bases unmatched to any gene: 8. The CDR3 sequence is CASSQPRQGSNYGYTF. The DNA of the CDR3 is TGCGCCAGCAGCCAGCCGCGACAGGGGTCGAACTATGGCTACACCTTC.

V usage is TRBV6-5 and J usage is TRBJ1-5; TRBD1 aligns across 7 bases. CDR3 length: 14 amino acids. V lost 6 bases and J lost 7; bases outside the gene matches: 9. Per germline, CDR1 MNHEY and CDR2 SVGAGI. The DNA for the CDR3 is TGTGCCAGCAGGCCCGGGACAGCGGGCCAGCCCCAGCATTTT. It is translated as CASRPGTAGQPQHF.

The chain joins TRBV5-6 to TRBJ2-7; 8 bases agree with TRBD2. Germline assignment: CDR1 SGHDT and CDR2 YYEEEE. J gave up 3 bases and V 2 bases, and 4 bases lay outside the gene matches. The CDR3 is 14 residues long. In DNA, the CDR3 is TGTGCCAGCAGCTTTCTTAGCGGGGTCTACGAGCAGTACTTC. This encodes CASSFLSGVYEQYF.

This clonotype has at least ten counts. V is TRBV7-8 and J is TRBJ2-2, with D unclear. The CDR3 is 15 residues long. V gave up 3 bases and J gave up 0 bases, with 8 bases separating them. Germline V CDR1 and CDR2: SGHVS, FQNEAQ. CDR3 in amino acids: CASSFPVTNTGELFF. DNA for the CDR3: TGTGCCAGCAGCTTTCCTGTTACGAACACCGGGGAGCTGTTTTTT.

This clonotype was detected only a few times. This chain links TRBV20-1 with TRBJ2-7; D is unclear. The CDR3 runs 13 residues. Germline V CDR1 and CDR2: DFQATT, SNEGSKA (reference sequence). Between the trimmed V and J ends, which lost 4 bases and 2 bases, there was a span of 12 bases. CDR3 protein: CSATGITTYEQYF. The CDR3 coding sequence is TGCAGTGCTACCGGCATCACGACCTACGAGCAGTACTTC.

On this clonotype: Possible read error: a much larger clone is one base away. V is TRBV7-9 and J is TRBJ1-2; 7 bases fit TRBD1. From germline, CDR1 is SEHNR and CDR2 FQNEAQ (reference sequence). V lost 5 bases and J lost 5; bases outside the gene matches: 2. The CDR3 has 12 residues. The CDR3 spells CASSHRGYGYTF. CDR3 bases: TGTGCCAGCAGCCACAGGGGATATGGCTACACCTTC. Filled out from reference TRBV7-9 and TRBJ1-2, the complete variable domain reads DTGVSQNPRHKITKRGQNVTFRCDPISEHNRLYWYRQTLGQGPEFLTYFQNEAQLEKSRLLSDRFSAERPKGSFSTLEIQRTEQGDSAMYLCASSHRGYGYTFGSGTRLTVV.

This clonotype turned up a few times. This chain's CDR3 is CASSLRTGHQPQHF. In nucleotides, the CDR3 is TGTGCCAGCAGCCTTCGGACAGGGCATCAGCCCCAGCATTTT. V is TRBV3-1 and J is TRBJ1-5; 8 nucleotides align to TRBD1. This CDR3 spans 14 amino acids. Per germline, CDR1 LGHDT and CDR2 YNNKEL (reference sequence). Trimming took 4 bases from V and 5 from J; bases not matched to a gene: 4.

The chain employs TRBV11-2 and TRBJ2-5, with 11 positions matching TRBD2. The CDR3 consists of 13 residues. Germline CDR1 and CDR2: SGHAT and FQNNGV. J gave up 9 bases and V 5 bases, and 5 bases lay outside the gene matches. CDR3 region: CASSQLAGVAQYF. In nucleotides, the CDR3 is TGTGCCAGCAGCCAACTAGCGGGGGTAGCCCAGTACTTC. Filled out from reference TRBV11-2 and TRBJ2-5, the complete variable domain reads EAGVAQSPRYKIIEKRQSVAFWCNPISGHATLYWYQQILGQGPKLLIQFQNNGVVDDSQLPKDRFSAERLKGVDSTLKIQPAKLEDSAVYLCASSQLAGVAQYFGPGTRLLVL.

This clonotype turned up a few times. The genes are TRBV7-6 and TRBJ2-2; 8 bases align to TRBD1. CDR1 is SGHVS, CDR2 FNYEAQ, per germline. V gave up 5 bases and J gave up 7 bases; unmatched junction bases: 6. This CDR3 spans 14 amino acids. The CDR3 loop is CASSPWTGIGELFF. CDR3 DNA: TGTGCCAGCAGCCCGTGGACAGGGATCGGGGAGCTGTTTTTT. The whole variable domain, filled in from reference TRBV7-6 and TRBJ2-2, reads GAGVSQSPRYKVTKRGQDVALRCDPISGHVSLYWYRQALGQGPEFLTYFNYEAQQDKSGLPNDRFSAERPEGSISTLTIQRTEQRDSAMYRCASSPWTGIGELFFGEGSRLTVL.

This clonotype showed up just a few times. V is TRBV5-1 and J is TRBJ1-2; D is perhaps TRBD1 (6 bases). Germline loops: CDR1 SGHRS, CDR2 YFSETQ. The CDR3 length is 17 residues. V dropped 0 bases and J dropped 4 bases, with 19 bases sitting between them. CDR3 residues: CASSLDGWGAQSYGYTF. Here the CDR3 DNA reads TGCGCCAGCAGCTTGGATGGCTGGGGGGCGCAGTCCTATGGCTACACCTTC.

V gene TRBV12-3 or TRBV12-4 combines with J gene TRBJ1-1; 8 positions agree with TRBD1. The CDR3 extends over 15 amino acids. V lost 4 bases and J lost 0; bases outside the gene matches: 4. The CDR3: CASSSWTGMNTEAFF. The CDR3 coding sequence is TGTGCCAGCAGTTCGTGGACAGGGATGAACACTGAAGCTTTCTTT.

The table lists this clonotype with many counts. The V call is TRBV20-1, the J call TRBJ1-1, with D unresolved. The CDR3 extends over 14 amino acids. Germline assignment: CDR1 DFQATT and CDR2 SNEGSKA (reference sequence). V shed 0 bases and J shed 1 base, with 9 bases lying between them. The chain's CDR3 is CSARDGGWNTEAFF. The CDR3 coding sequence is TGCAGTGCTAGAGATGGAGGGTGGAACACTGAAGCTTTCTTT.

The DNA for the CDR3 is TGTGCCAGCAGCACCCAAGGGCTGACGGATGAGCAGTTCTTC. Encoded protein: CASSTQGLTDEQFF. The chain combines TRBV6-2 or TRBV6-3 with TRBJ2-1; D is uncertain. Germline V gene sequence: CDR1 MNHEY, CDR2 SVGEGT. Trimming removed 6 bases at V and 8 bases at J, with 17 bases between. The CDR3 covers 14 residues.

The chain carries TRBV20-1 and TRBJ2-2; perhaps TRBD2 as D (7 bases). There are 15 residues in the CDR3. Germline-derived CDR1 and CDR2 are DFQATT and SNEGSKA (reference sequence). The V end lost 2 bases, the J end lost 3 bases, and 13 bases lay between the germline ends. The CDR3 bases are TGCAGTGCTAGATCTGCGGGGGCCTACACCGGGGAGCTGTTTTTT. Amino acids: CSARSAGAYTGELFF.

This clonotype was observed a few times. The chain couples TRBV7-9 to TRBJ2-5; 10 positions agree with TRBD2. The CDR3 length is 14 residues. From germline, CDR1 is SEHNR and CDR2 FQNEAQ (reference sequence). The V and J ends lost 5 bases and 5 bases, in that order; junction bases with no gene match: 5. The CDR3 loop is CASSQGTSVETQYF. The CDR3 DNA follows: TGTGCCAGCAGCCAGGGGACTAGCGTTGAGACCCAGTACTTC. Drawing the rest from reference TRBV7-9 and TRBJ2-5, the complete variable domain is DTGVSQNPRHKITKRGQNVTFRCDPISEHNRLYWYRQTLGQGPEFLTYFQNEAQLEKSRLLSDRFSAERPKGSFSTLEIQRTEQGDSAMYLCASSQGTSVETQYFGPGTRLLVL.

The chain employs TRBV12-3 or TRBV12-4 and TRBJ1-3; D call uncertain. Trimming took 10 bases from V and 2 from J, leaving 9 bases between them. CDR3 size: 12 residues. The chain's CDR3 is CANAWAGNTIYF. CDR3 in DNA: TGTGCCAATGCGTGGGCTGGAAACACCATATATTTT.

The chain is built from TRBV5-1 and TRBJ2-5, with D unresolved. The CDR3 is made up of 13 amino acids. V was pared by 0 bases and J by 5 bases, with 8 bases between. Per the germline V gene, CDR1 is SGHRS and CDR2 is YFSETQ. CDR3 bases: TGCGCCAGCAGCTTGGCAGAGTTCGAGACCCAGTACTTC. It is translated as CASSLAEFETQYF.

The chain carries TRBV7-2 and TRBJ1-6, with D possibly being TRBD1 (6 bases). CDR1 is SGHTA, CDR2 FQGNSA, per germline. The CDR3 length is 15 residues. V lost 0 bases to trimming and J lost 7 bases, with 10 bases between them. Written as DNA, the CDR3 is TGTGCCAGCAGCTTAGCTACAGGGCTAAATTCACCCCTCCACTTT. This translates into CASSLATGLNSPLHF.

In its sample, this clonotype was seen a few times. The V and J genes are TRBV12-3 or TRBV12-4 and TRBJ1-4, with TRBD1 as a possible D gene (5 bases). V was trimmed by 3 bases and J by 4 bases, leaving 12 bases between them. This CDR3 spans 15 amino acids. CDR3 nucleotides: TGTGCCAGCAGTTTTTGGGGCGGAAGTAATGAAAAACTGTTTTTT. It is translated as CASSFWGGSNEKLFF.

V gene TRBV7-8 combines with J gene TRBJ2-6; 7 nucleotides agree with TRBD1. The CDR3 runs to 15 residues. Trimming took 4 bases from V and 3 from J; bases not matched to a gene: 3. Germline V gene sequence: CDR1 SGHVS, CDR2 FQNEAQ. CDR3 DNA sequence: TGTGCCAGCAGCTACAGGGGACGTGGGGCCAACGTCCTGACTTTC. This encodes CASSYRGRGANVLTF.

This clonotype was picked up many times. The CDR3: CASGLSGTDTQYF. The CDR3 nucleotides read TGTGCTAGTGGTTTGTCCGGCACAGATACGCAGTATTTT. This chain joins TRBV12-5 and TRBJ2-3; D gene ambiguous. CDR3 size: 13 residues. Germline V lookup: CDR1 LGHNT, CDR2 FRNRAP. V gave up 2 bases and J gave up 1 base, with 4 bases separating them.

The chain joins TRBV7-2 to TRBJ2-3, with 12 bases matching TRBD2. CDR3 length equals 16 residues. V dropped 3 bases and J dropped 2; count of bases not matched to a gene: 3. Germline values: CDR1 SGHTA, CDR2 FQGNSA. In nucleotides, the CDR3 is TGTGCCAGCAGCTTGGGGACTAGCGGGTACACAGATACGCAGTATTTT. It encodes CASSLGTSGYTDTQYF.